This T cell receptor (beta chain) was captured in a study of cytomegalovirus exposure and HLA in healthy donors. The PCR made use of 60 Vbeta and 13 Jbeta primers. Here immunoSEQ multiplex PCR was the method, and the copy in TCRdb shows in-frame clones only, minus some. The sample yields about 160,000 clones, 80% to 90% seen once. Germline V lookup: CDR1 MNHNY, CDR2 SVGAGI (reference sequence). The CDR3 loop spans 16 amino acids. The V gene end was trimmed by 2 bases and the J gene end by 1 base; junction bases not matched to a gene: 3. The V gene is TRBV6-6, the J gene TRBJ1-2; the match to TRBD1 covers 11 bases. The clonotype comes from a man between 18 and 29 years old in good health and CMV-seropositive. The sequenced sample was PBMCs. In DNA, the CDR3 is TGTGCCAGCAGTTACGGGACAGGGGGTAGTAACTATGGCTACACCTTC. Amino acid sequence: CASSYGTGGSNYGYTF.